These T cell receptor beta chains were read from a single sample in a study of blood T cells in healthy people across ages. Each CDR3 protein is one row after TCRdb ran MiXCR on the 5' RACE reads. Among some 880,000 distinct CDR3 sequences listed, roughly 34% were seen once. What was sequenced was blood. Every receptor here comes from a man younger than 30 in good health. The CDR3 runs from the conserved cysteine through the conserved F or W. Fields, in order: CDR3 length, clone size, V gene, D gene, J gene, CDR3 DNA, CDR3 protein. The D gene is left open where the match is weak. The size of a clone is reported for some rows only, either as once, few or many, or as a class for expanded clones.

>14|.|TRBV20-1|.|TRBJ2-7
TGCAGTGCTTCCCACGGGAGCTCCTACAATGAGCAGTACTTC
CSASHGSSYNEQYF
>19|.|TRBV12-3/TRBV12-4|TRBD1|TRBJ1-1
TGTGCCAGCAGTCAGGACAGGGGTAAGCCTCTTGGAATGAACACTGAAGCTTTCTTT
CASSQDRGKPLGMNTEAFF
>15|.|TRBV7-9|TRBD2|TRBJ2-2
TGTGCCAGCACCCTTACGGGGGGGAACACCGGGGAGCTGTTTTTT
CASTLTGGNTGELFF
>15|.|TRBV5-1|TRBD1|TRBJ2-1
TGCGCCAGCAGCTGCGCCGGGACAGGCGGTATGGAGCAGTTCTTC
CASSCAGTGGMEQFF
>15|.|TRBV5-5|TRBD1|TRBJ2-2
TGTGCCAGCAACCACGGACAGGGGAACACCGGGGAGCTGTTTTTT
CASNHGQGNTGELFF
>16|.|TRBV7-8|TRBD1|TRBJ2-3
TGTGCCAGCAGCCCCCGACAGTCGGGACAGTCAGATACGCAGTATTTT
CASSPRQSGQSDTQYF
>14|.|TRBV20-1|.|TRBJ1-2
TGCAGTGCCAGCAACGTAGGGAACTCCTATGGCTACACCTTC
CSASNVGNSYGYTF
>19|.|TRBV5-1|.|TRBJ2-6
TGCGCCAGCAGCTTGGCTTATAGGACAGTTGTTTCGGGGGCCAACGTCCTGACTTTC
CASSLAYRTVVSGANVLTF
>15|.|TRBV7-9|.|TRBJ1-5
TGTGCCAGCAGCTCTGTAGGGGTGGGCAATCAGCCCCAGCATTTT
CASSSVGVGNQPQHF
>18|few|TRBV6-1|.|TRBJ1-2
TGTGCCAGCAACCCGGGAAAATACCTTTCACCACTTAACTATGGCTACACCTTC
CASNPGKYLSPLNYGYTF
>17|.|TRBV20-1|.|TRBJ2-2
TGCAGTGCGCCGGGCGATCCACAGGGTTGGGACACCGGGGAGCTGTTTTTT
CSAPGDPQGWDTGELFF
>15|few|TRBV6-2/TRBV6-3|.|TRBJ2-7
TGTGCCAGCAGTTACTCGGAACTGCGCGCCTACGAGCAGTACTTC
CASSYSELRAYEQYF
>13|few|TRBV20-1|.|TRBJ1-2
TGCAGTGCTCTAGTCAACAGAAACTATGGCTACACCTTC
CSALVNRNYGYTF
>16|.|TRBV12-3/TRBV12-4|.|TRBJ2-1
TGTGCCAGCAGTTTAGGGGTCATTGGCCGACAAGAGACCCAGTTCTTC
CASSLGVIGRQETQFF
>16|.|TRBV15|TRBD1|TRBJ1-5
TGTGCCACCAGCAGCGGACAGGGGGTTTACAATCAGCCCCAGCATTTT
CATSSGQGVYNQPQHF
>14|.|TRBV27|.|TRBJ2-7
TGTGCCAGTGGCGGGACTCCAAGATACAATGAGCAGTACTTC
CASGGTPRYNEQYF
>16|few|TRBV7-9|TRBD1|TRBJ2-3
TGTGCCAGCAGCTTCCCAGGGACAGGGGGAGAAGATACGCAGTATTTT
CASSFPGTGGEDTQYF
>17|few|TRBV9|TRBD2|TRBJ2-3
TGTGCCAGTAATATAGAAGGTAGCGGGGGGGGCACAGATACGCAGTATTTT
CASNIEGSGGGTDTQYF
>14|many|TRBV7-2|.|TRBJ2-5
TGTGCCAGCAGCTTAGGGGGAGAATTGGAGACCCAGTACTTC
CASSLGGELETQYF
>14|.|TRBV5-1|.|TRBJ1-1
TGCGCCAGCAGTTCCGAGAGGGGCCCATATGAAGCTTTCTTT
CASSSERGPYEAFF
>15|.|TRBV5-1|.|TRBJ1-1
TGCGCCAGCAGTTTTGGGGGTCGCATGAACACTGAAGCTTTCTTT
CASSFGGRMNTEAFF
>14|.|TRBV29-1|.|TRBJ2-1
TGCAGCGTTGAGTACTCTGGGCGCTACAATGAGCAGTTCTTC
CSVEYSGRYNEQFF
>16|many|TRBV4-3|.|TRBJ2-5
TGCGCCAGCAGCCAATCCCCGGGACAAACCCCAGAGACCCAGTACTTC
CASSQSPGQTPETQYF
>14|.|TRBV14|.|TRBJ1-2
TGTGCCAGCAGCCCAATGGGGCAGGGCGATGGCTACACCTTC
CASSPMGQGDGYTF
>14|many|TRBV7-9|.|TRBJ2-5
TGTGCCAGCATCGAGAAGGAGGGAGGAGAGACCCAGTACTTC
CASIEKEGGETQYF
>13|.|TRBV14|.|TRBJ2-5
TGTGCCAGCAGCCAAATGGTGGGGGAGACCCAGTACTTC
CASSQMVGETQYF
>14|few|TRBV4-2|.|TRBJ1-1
TGTGCCAGCAGCCAAGAGTCGATGAACACTGAAGCTTTCTTT
CASSQESMNTEAFF
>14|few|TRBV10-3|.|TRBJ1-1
TGTGCCATCAGTGAAGCGACTGGGAACACTGAAGCTTTCTTT
CAISEATGNTEAFF
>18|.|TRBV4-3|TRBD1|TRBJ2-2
TGCGCCAGCAGCCAAGATCTCCCAGGGGGTGATAACACCGGGGAGCTGTTTTTT
CASSQDLPGGDNTGELFF
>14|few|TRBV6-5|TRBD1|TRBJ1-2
TGTGCCAGCAGTCGTTTGGGGACAGGCTATGGCTACACCTTC
CASSRLGTGYGYTF
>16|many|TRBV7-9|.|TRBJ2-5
TGTGCCAGCACCACGCTAGGGGGGCCGCATCAAGAGACCCAGTACTTC
CASTTLGGPHQETQYF
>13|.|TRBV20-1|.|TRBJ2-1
TGCAGTGCTAGAGATTCCTCCGTCGGAGAGCAGTTCTTC
CSARDSSVGEQFF
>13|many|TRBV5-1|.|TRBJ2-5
TGTGCCAGCTCACCAGGGAACCAAGAGACCCAGTACTTC
CASSPGNQETQYF
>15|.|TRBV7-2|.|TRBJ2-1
TGTGCCAGCACCCCGATAAGTAAATCCGGCAATGAGCAGTTCTTC
CASTPISKSGNEQFF
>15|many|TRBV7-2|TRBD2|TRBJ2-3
TGTGCCAGCAGCTTAACGCTAGCGGGGTCGGATACGCAGTATTTT
CASSLTLAGSDTQYF
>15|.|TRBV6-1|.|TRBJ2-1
TGTGCCAGCAGTGGGTACGGGGGACGGGACAATGAGCAGTTCTTC
CASSGYGGRDNEQFF
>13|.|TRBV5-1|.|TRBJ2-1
TGCGCCAGCAGCGTGGACAGTTACTACGAGCAGTTCTTC
CASSVDSYYEQFF
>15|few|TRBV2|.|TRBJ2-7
TGTGCCAGCAGTAATCCAGACAGCCAAGCCTACGAGCAGTACTTC
CASSNPDSQAYEQYF
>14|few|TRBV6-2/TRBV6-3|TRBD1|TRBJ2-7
TGTGCCAGCACCCGGACAGGGGGCGTCTACGAGCAGTACTTC
CASTRTGGVYEQYF
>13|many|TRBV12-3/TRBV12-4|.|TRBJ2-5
TGTGCCAGCAGCCCCCACTGGCAAGAGACCCAGTACTTC
CASSPHWQETQYF
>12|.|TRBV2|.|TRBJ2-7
TGTGCCAGCAGTGCGACACCATACGAGCAGTACTTC
CASSATPYEQYF
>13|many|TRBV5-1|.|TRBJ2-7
TGCGCCAGCAGCGATGACAGTACCTACGAGCAGTACTTC
CASSDDSTYEQYF
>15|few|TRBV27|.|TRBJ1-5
TGTGCCAGCAGTTTATTTCAGTCCTACAATCAGCCCCAGCATTTT
CASSLFQSYNQPQHF
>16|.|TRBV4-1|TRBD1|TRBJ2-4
TGCGCCAGCAGCCAAGACACAGGGGCCTCTCGAAGTCGGCAGTACTTC
CASSQDTGASRSRQYF
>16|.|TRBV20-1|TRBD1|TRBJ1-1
TGCAGTGCTGAGGGACAGCCACTTAGAGCGAACACTGAAGCTTTCTTT
CSAEGQPLRANTEAFF
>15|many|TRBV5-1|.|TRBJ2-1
TGCGCCACCACACGGACGGCACAGGGAAACAATGAGCAGTTCTTC
CATTRTAQGNNEQFF
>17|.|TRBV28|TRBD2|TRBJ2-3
TGTGCCAGCTTACCTTCACCGGGACTAGCGGGATCATTTGAGCAGTATTTT
CASLPSPGLAGSFEQYF
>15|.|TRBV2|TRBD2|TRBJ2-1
TGTGCCAGCAGTCGCCTAGCGGGGGTCTACAATGAGCAGTTCTTC
CASSRLAGVYNEQFF
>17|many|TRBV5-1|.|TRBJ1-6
TGCGCCAGCAGCTTGACGTTACAGAGCTCCTATAATTCACCCCTCCACTTT
CASSLTLQSSYNSPLHF
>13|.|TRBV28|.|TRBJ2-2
TGTGCCAGCAGGAAACAGGGATCCGGGGAGCTGTTTTTT
CASRKQGSGELFF
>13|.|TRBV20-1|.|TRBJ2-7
TGCAGTGCTAGACTGGCTTCCTACAATGAGCAGTACTTC
CSARLASYNEQYF